A selection of T cell receptor beta chains follows, all from one sample in a study of T cells in Graves' hyperthyroidism and ophthalmopathy. TCRdb analysed the multiplex PCR reads with MiXCR anew, one entry per CDR3 protein. The repertoire includes hundreds of thousands of distinct CDR3 sequences, more than 30% of them detected once, and around 10% sits in the top ten. The sample consisted of blood. These receptors were collected from a man in his late teens or twenties with Graves' hyperthyroidism. The CDR3 runs from the conserved cysteine through the conserved F or W. A D gene is named only where the DNA matches it firmly. Not all rows give a size; the values are once, few, many and, for expanded clones, a class.

clone_size	j_call	d_call	v_call	cdr3_aa	cdr3_nt
.	TRBJ1-5	.	TRBV20-1	CSLGGVRQPQHF	TGCAGCTTGGGCGGGGTTCGCCAGCCCCAGCATTTT
.	TRBJ1-1	.	TRBV20-1	CSARDLRQGMNTEAFF	TGCAGTGCTAGAGATCTTAGGCAGGGAATGAACACTGAAGCTTTCTTT
few	TRBJ1-1	TRBD1	TRBV2	CASRTGAQNTEAFF	TGTGCCAGCAGAACAGGGGCCCAAAACACTGAAGCTTTCTTT
.	TRBJ2-7	TRBD2	TRBV4-1	CASSQQGLAVYEQYF	TGTGCCAGCAGCCAGCAGGGACTAGCGGTTTACGAGCAGTACTTC
.	TRBJ1-2	TRBD1	TRBV4-2	CASSQEQGASYGYTF	TGTGCCAGCAGCCAAGAACAGGGGGCCTCCTATGGCTACACCTTC
.	TRBJ1-1	.	TRBV6-6	CASSPRGGDGTEAFF	TGTGCCAGCTCACCGAGAGGAGGGGATGGTACTGAAGCTTTCTTT
many	TRBJ2-5	TRBD2	TRBV7-9	CASSLVGGETQYF	TGTGCCAGCAGTTTAGTGGGGGGGGAGACCCAGTACTTC
once	TRBJ2-5	TRBD1	TRBV11-2	CASSFDPGRTGKLEETQYF	TGTGCCAGCAGCTTTGACCCCGGCCGGACAGGGAAATTGGAAGAGACCCAGTACTTC
few	TRBJ2-7	TRBD1	TRBV2	CASSPGNRGYEQYF	TGTGCCAGCAGCCCGGGAAACAGGGGATACGAGCAGTACTTC
.	TRBJ2-7	.	TRBV29-1	CSVEYPGTSSYEQYF	TGCAGCGTTGAGTACCCCGGGACGAGCTCCTACGAGCAGTACTTC
.	TRBJ1-3	.	TRBV7-9	CASSPQESSGNTIYF	TGTGCCAGCAGCCCCCAGGAGAGCTCTGGAAACACCATATATTTT
few	TRBJ1-2	TRBD1	TRBV5-6	CASSLVGQLTVGYTF	TGTGCCAGCAGCTTGGTGGGACAGTTAACGGTTGGCTACACCTTC
once	TRBJ2-7	TRBD2	TRBV10-3	CASSPTSGTGAEQYF	TGTGCCAGCTCACCTACTAGCGGGACCGGGGCCGAGCAGTACTTC
.	TRBJ2-5	TRBD2	TRBV4-3	CASSQDGLAGAETQYF	TGCGCCAGCAGCCAAGATGGACTAGCGGGAGCCGAGACCCAGTACTTC
many	TRBJ1-2	.	TRBV9	CASSVALHTSYGYTF	TGTGCCAGCAGCGTCGCGCTACACACCTCCTATGGCTACACCTTC
.	TRBJ1-1	TRBD1	TRBV19	CASSLSGGKTEAFF	TGTGCCAGTAGTCTGTCAGGGGGGAAGACTGAAGCTTTCTTT
many	TRBJ1-2	.	TRBV29-1	CSVEVARAGGYTF	TGCAGCGTTGAGGTGGCCAGGGCGGGTGGCTACACCTTC
.	TRBJ1-2	.	TRBV25-1	CASGGAYYGYTF	TGTGCCAGCGGGGGCGCTTACTATGGCTACACCTTC
.	TRBJ1-4	.	TRBV20-1	CSFRPPATNEKLFF	TGCAGTTTCCGTCCACCCGCAACTAATGAAAAACTGTTTTTT